The 22 T cell receptor beta chains presented below share a single source sample, sequenced in a study of regulatory T cells in long-lasting Graves disease. Time point specified: persistent/refractory GD, antithyroid drugs over 5 years with positive TRAb. Following extraction of RNA from PBMCs, that RNA was used to make the TCR library. According to the study, TCR beta libraries were built with iRepertoire HTBI primers and CDR3-region Arm-PCR. TCRdb processed the multiplex PCR reads anew with MiXCR; each CDR3 protein has one entry. This sample has a few hundred thousand distinct CDR3 sequences; around 20% occur once, and the top ten carry about a quarter. The source was peripheral blood mononuclear cells (PBMCs), collected when the disease was refractory, from a patient treated with antithyroid drugs. The source of these receptors is a female donor with Graves disease.

This clonotype has more than one count but fewer than ten. This chain joins TRBV6-1 and TRBJ1-1; maybe TRBD1 (5 bases). Per germline, CDR1 MNHNS and CDR2 SASEGT. This CDR3 has 14 residues. The ends were cut back, 5 bases at V and 0 bases at J, with 10 bases in the middle. DNA of the CDR3: TGTGCCAGCAGTACTCCGGGGCTGAACACTGAAGCTTTCTTT. Translating gives CASSTPGLNTEAFF.

This clonotype was counted once. The rearrangement links TRBV11-2 to TRBJ1-6, with 7 bases matching TRBD1. With V trimmed by 1 base and J by 8 bases, 2 bases remained unmatched. From germline, CDR1 is SGHAT and CDR2 FQNNGV. This CDR3 is built from 14 residues. CDR3 coding DNA: TGTGCCAGCAGCTTAGCCGACAGGGATTCACCCCTCCACTTT. It specifies CASSLADRDSPLHF.

This clonotype has a handful of counts. This chain joins TRBV14 and TRBJ1-1; D is unclear. V was cut by 0 bases and J by 10 bases, with 9 bases left in between. CDR3 length: 12 residues. Germline CDR1 and CDR2: SGHDN and FVKESK. The chain's CDR3 is CASSQDSFSAFF. The CDR3 DNA sequence: TGTGCCAGCAGCCAAGATTCCTTCTCAGCTTTCTTT. Full variable domain (outside the CDR3, taken from reference TRBV14 and TRBJ1-1): EAGVTQFPSHSVIEKGQTVTLRCDPISGHDNLYWYRRVMGKEIKFLLHFVKESKQDESGMPNNRFLAERTGGTYSTLKVQPAELEDSGVYFCASSQDSFSAFFGQGTRLTVV.

The V gene is TRBV30, the J gene TRBJ1-1; D not certain. CDR3 length: 11 residues. The germline V gene has CDR1 GTSNPN and CDR2 SVGIG (reference sequence). Trimming took 8 bases from V and 7 from J, leaving 14 bases between them. CDR3: CAGGRTGEAFF. CDR3 in DNA: TGTGCCGGCGGGAGGACGGGTGAAGCTTTCTTT.

This clonotype has at least ten counts. CDR3 residues: CASSELTGELFF. CDR3 DNA sequence: TGTGCCAGCAGCGAACTGACCGGGGAGCTGTTTTTT. This chain links TRBV6-1 with TRBJ2-2; D ambiguous. CDR3 length equals 12 residues. The germline V gene encodes CDR1 MNHNS and CDR2 SASEGT. Deletions cut 6 bases from V and 5 bases from J, with 7 bases between.

Ten or more counts support this clonotype. The chain joins TRBV6-1 to TRBJ1-2; 7 bases fit TRBD1. Germline V lookup: CDR1 MNHNS, CDR2 SASEGT. This CDR3 region has 16 residues. Germline trimming cut 6 bases from V and 0 bases from J; bases unmatched to any gene: 10. This chain's CDR3 is CASRHVRDSPNYGYTF. CDR3 bases: TGTGCCAGCAGACACGTCCGGGACAGCCCTAACTATGGCTACACCTTC.

This clonotype was observed a single time. The CDR3 is CASSVEYGTSGRAGRDEQFF. Written as DNA, the CDR3 is TGTGCCAGCAGTGTCGAATATGGGACTAGCGGGAGGGCCGGGCGTGATGAGCAGTTCTTC. This chain uses TRBV2 with TRBJ2-1; 16 nucleotides agree with TRBD2. The CDR3 runs to 20 residues. In germline, CDR1 is SNHLY, CDR2 FYNNEI. With V trimmed by 4 bases and J by 8 bases, 17 bases remained unmatched.

This clonotype was found once. The chain combines TRBV12-3 or TRBV12-4 with TRBJ2-1; 8 bases fit TRBD1. This CDR3 comprises 14 residues. With 6 bases clipped from V and 5 bases from J, the junction kept 6 bases outside the gene matches. CDR3 nucleotides: TGTGCCAGCAGGTACAGGGGGTCGAACAATGAGCAGTTCTTC. This encodes CASRYRGSNNEQFF.

This clonotype has more than one count but fewer than ten. V and J are TRBV6-2 or TRBV6-3 and TRBJ2-7, with 7 bases fitting TRBD2. The CDR3 sequence is 15 residues long. Germline trimming cut 2 bases from V and 3 bases from J; bases unmatched to any gene: 7. The germline gives CDR1 MNHEY, CDR2 SVGEGT. This CDR3 reads CASSYGGSSVYEQYF. The CDR3, as DNA: TGTGCCAGCAGTTACGGCGGGAGCAGTGTCTACGAGCAGTACTTC.

This rearrangement joins TRBV19 to TRBJ2-2, with a weak D call TRBD2 (6 bases). CDR3 size: 16 residues. V was cut by 3 bases and J by 5 bases, with 16 bases left in between. Germline values: CDR1 LNHDA, CDR2 SQIVND (reference sequence). This CDR3 is CASSIGLAGPTGELFF. In nucleotides, the CDR3 is TGTGCCAGTAGTATTGGATTGGCGGGGCCGACCGGGGAGCTGTTTTTT.

This clonotype was counted between two and nine times. The genes are TRBV19 and TRBJ2-5, with a weak D call TRBD1 (6 bases). CDR1 is LNHDA and CDR2 is SQIVND in the germline V gene (reference sequence). Trimming took off 5 bases at V and 2 bases at J, with 12 bases between the two ends. This CDR3 is 14 amino acids long. CDR3 coding DNA: TGTGCCAGTAGTCTATCGGGACATCAAGAGACCCAGTACTTC. Protein product: CASSLSGHQETQYF.

The V and J genes are TRBV6-1 and TRBJ1-1, with D maybe TRBD1 (5 bases). V dropped 5 bases and J dropped 5 bases, with 27 bases sitting between them. The CDR3 covers 18 residues. Germline V gives CDR1 MNHNS, CDR2 SASEGT. The CDR3 nucleotides are TGTGCCAGCAGTACCCCACCCGGGACTCGAGAGTTGCGTACTGAAGCTTTCTTT. Amino acids: CASSTPPGTRELRTEAFF.

The chain links TRBV15 to TRBJ2-7, with 9 bases that match TRBD2. The germline V gene encodes CDR1 LNHNV and CDR2 YYDKDF (reference sequence). The CDR3 runs 16 residues. V dropped 3 bases and J dropped 0; count of bases not matched to a gene: 6. In DNA, the CDR3 is TGTGCCACCAGCAGGGCGCTAGCGGGGAGCTCCTACGAGCAGTACTTC. Its protein is CATSRALAGSSYEQYF.

This clonotype was detected only once. V usage is TRBV30 and J usage is TRBJ2-5; no definite D call. Trimming took 2 bases from V and 5 from J, leaving 21 bases between them. The length of the CDR3 is 16 residues. Germline V gene data show CDR1 as GTSNPN and CDR2 as SVGIG (reference sequence). The CDR3 loop is CAWSFPPPHPAETQYF. The CDR3 coding sequence is TGTGCCTGGAGTTTCCCCCCCCCGCACCCTGCCGAGACCCAGTACTTC. Supplemented by reference TRBV30 and TRBJ2-5, the full variable domain reads SQTIHQWPATLVQPVGSPLSLECTVEGTSNPNLYWYRQAAGRGLQLLFYSVGIGQISSEVPQNLSASRPQDRQFILSSKKLLLSDSGFYLCAWSFPPPHPAETQYFGPGTRLLVL.

This chain links TRBV27 with TRBJ2-5; the D is unclear. The germline CDR1 and CDR2 sequences are MNHEY and SMNVEV (reference sequence). The V end lost 6 bases, the J end lost 1 base, and 18 bases lay between the germline ends. This CDR3 is 16 amino acids long. The CDR3, as DNA: TGTGCCAGCAGCACGATAGATATTTCCCCCCAAGAGACCCAGTACTTC. Encoded protein: CASSTIDISPQETQYF.

The genes are TRBV5-1 and TRBJ2-7, with no clear D. This CDR3 has 12 residues. Germline V gene lookup returns CDR1 SGHRS and CDR2 YFSETQ. The germline V and J ends were trimmed by 3 bases and 4 bases, with 8 bases remaining between them. CDR3 protein: CASSSNEYEQYF. The CDR3 nucleotides are TGCGCCAGCAGCTCGAACGAGTACGAGCAGTACTTC.

The V and J genes are TRBV7-8 and TRBJ2-7, with TRBD1 matching 7 bases. Germline V gives CDR1 SGHVS, CDR2 FQNEAQ. The ends lost 5 bases at V and 1 base at J; junction bases unmatched: 5. The CDR3 spans 14 residues. The DNA for the CDR3 is TGTGCCAGCAGCGCGACAGGGAATTCCTACGAGCAGTACTTC. Its translation is CASSATGNSYEQYF.

V usage is TRBV24-1 and J usage is TRBJ2-6; D remains ambiguous. The V gene lost 6 bases and the J gene lost 0 bases, with 2 bases spanning the gap. Germline V lookup: CDR1 KGHDR, CDR2 SFDVKD. This CDR3 comprises 13 residues. The CDR3 sequence: CATSPSGANVLTF. The CDR3 bases are TGTGCCACCAGTCCCTCTGGGGCCAACGTCCTGACTTTC.

Many counts were recorded for this clonotype. V usage is TRBV24-1 and J usage is TRBJ2-2, with a tentative D call TRBD2 (6 bases). The V gene lost 4 bases and the J gene lost 5 bases, with 7 bases spanning the gap. This CDR3 spans 13 amino acids. Germline V gene sequence: CDR1 KGHDR, CDR2 SFDVKD. The CDR3 spells CATSDRGTGELFF. Written as DNA, the CDR3 is TGTGCCACCAGTGACCGGGGGACCGGGGAGCTGTTTTTT.

This clonotype was counted only a few times. The chain combines TRBV9 with TRBJ2-7; TRBD1 matches 7 bases. V lost 3 bases, J lost 0 bases, and 6 bases stayed unmatched. The CDR3 sequence is 15 residues long. In germline, CDR1 is SGDLS, CDR2 YYNGEE. The CDR3 sequence is CASSASRDSSYEQYF. CDR3 coding DNA: TGTGCCAGCAGCGCCTCCCGGGACAGCTCCTACGAGCAGTACTTC.

This clonotype was seen ten or more times. The rearrangement links TRBV6-1 to TRBJ1-5, with D unresolved. Per the germline V gene, CDR1 is MNHNS and CDR2 is SASEGT. Trimming removed 4 bases at V and 2 bases at J, with 12 bases between. The CDR3 has 15 residues. For the CDR3, the DNA is TGTGCCAGCAGTGTCGCCCCTGGAGGCAATCAGCCCCAGCATTTT. Its protein is CASSVAPGGNQPQHF.

As for this clonotype: The germline gene is not matched at one end of the junction; a read error may be the cause. The CDR3 nucleotides are TGTGCCAGCAGCTTTGGACAGGCCCCCTACAAGCAGTACTTC. Protein: CASSFGQAPYKQYF. The chain uses TRBV5-5 and TRBJ2-7, with 7 positions matching TRBD1. Germline V gene data show CDR1 as SGHKS and CDR2 as YYEKEE (reference sequence). This CDR3 comprises 14 residues.